These T cell receptor beta chains were read from a single sample in a study of Ad26.COV2.S vaccination and SARS-CoV-2 variants. TCRdb's table, derived via immunoSEQ multiplex PCR, lists solely in-frame clones and lacks some. This table has fewer than 400,000 clones, 75% to 90% appearing once. The sequenced sample was peripheral blood, obtained in a trial of Ad26.COV2.S vaccine versus placebo. The receptors were gathered from a person aged 18-65 years who received the Ad26.COV2.S COVID-19 vaccine or a placebo. CDR3s include the opening cysteine and the closing phenylalanine or tryptophan. A D gene is named only where the DNA matches it firmly. Some rows have no size entry. The others give once, few or many, or a class for an expanded clone.

size | D | J | V | DNA | CDR3
NA | NA | TRBJ2-3 | TRBV5-1 | TGCGCCAGCAGCTGGAGGGCTAGCGAGGGGGTAGATACGCAGTATTTT | CASSWRASEGVDTQYF
NA | TRBD1 | TRBJ2-5 | TRBV27 | TGTGCCAGCAGAGGACAGGGACGGTCCAGGGAGACCCAGTACTTC | CASRGQGRSRETQYF
NA | NA | TRBJ2-3 | TRBV7-9 | TGTGCCAGCAGCTTACCGCCAGATACGCAGTATTTT | CASSLPPDTQYF
NA | TRBD1 | TRBJ2-7 | TRBV19 | TGTGCCAGTAGTGAGGTGAGACAGGGTTCCTACGAGCAGTACTTC | CASSEVRQGSYEQYF
NA | NA | TRBJ2-5 | TRBV15 | TGTGCCACCAGCAGGCGGGACAGAGTCCAAGAGACCCAGTACTTC | CATSRRDRVQETQYF
few | NA | TRBJ1-2 | TRBV2 | TGTGCCTCCTTACCAGTGGGGAAGTATGGCTACACCTTC | CASLPVGKYGYTF
NA | TRBD2 | TRBJ2-1 | TRBV6-5 | TGTGCCAGCAGTTATGTAGCGGGAGGGCCGTACAATGAGCAGTTCTTC | CASSYVAGGPYNEQFF
NA | TRBD1 | TRBJ2-1 | TRBV19 | TGTGCCAGTAGGATACAGGGGGCGTGCAATGAGCAGTTCTTC | CASRIQGACNEQFF
NA | NA | TRBJ2-3 | TRBV6-4 | TGTGCCAGCAGTGACCGTCCGGGATTCTCAGCAGATACGCAGTATTTT | CASSDRPGFSADTQYF
NA | NA | TRBJ2-3 | TRBV9 | TGTGCCAGCAGCGGAGGGGGACGACCATCCACAGATACGCAGTATTTT | CASSGGGRPSTDTQYF
NA | NA | TRBJ1-2 | TRBV11-2 | TGTGCCAGCAGGCCAGGGCCCGCCGCCTCCTATGGCTACACCTTC | CASRPGPAASYGYTF
NA | NA | TRBJ2-1 | TRBV13 | TGTGCCAGCAGCCTCGGAGGGGGTAATGAGCAGTTCTTC | CASSLGGGNEQFF
NA | NA | TRBJ1-4 | TRBV25-1 | TGTGCCAGCAGTGAAACCGACAGCCCGGGTGAAAAACTGTTTTTT | CASSETDSPGEKLFF
NA | NA | TRBJ2-7 | TRBV3-1/TRBV3-2 | TGTGCCAGCAGCCAACTGACAGTTAGCGAGCAGTACTTC | CASSQLTVSEQYF
NA | NA | TRBJ1-4 | TRBV2 | TGTGCCAGCAGTGGGGAGGACATGAGGAATGAAAAACTGTTTTTT | CASSGEDMRNEKLFF
NA | TRBD1 | TRBJ2-5 | TRBV5-4 | TGTGCCAGCAGCTTTGGGACAGGGGTTCAGAGGGAGACCCAGTACTTC | CASSFGTGVQRETQYF
NA | NA | TRBJ2-3 | TRBV24-1 | TGTGCCACCAGTGATCCCAGGGCCCCCCACACAGATACGCAGTATTTT | CATSDPRAPHTDTQYF
NA | TRBD1 | TRBJ2-1 | TRBV3-1/TRBV3-2 | TGTGCCAGCAGCCTCGGGACAGCGAGGAGGTACAATGAGCAGTTCTTC | CASSLGTARRYNEQFF
NA | NA | TRBJ2-2 | TRBV14 | TGTGCCAGCAGCCAACCCAGCCAGGGACGCGGGGCGACGGACACCGGGGAGCTGTTTTTT | CASSQPSQGRGATDTGELFF
NA | NA | TRBJ1-3 | TRBV3-1/TRBV3-2 | TGTGCCAGCAGCCAACAATGGGGCTCTGGAAACACCATATATTTT | CASSQQWGSGNTIYF